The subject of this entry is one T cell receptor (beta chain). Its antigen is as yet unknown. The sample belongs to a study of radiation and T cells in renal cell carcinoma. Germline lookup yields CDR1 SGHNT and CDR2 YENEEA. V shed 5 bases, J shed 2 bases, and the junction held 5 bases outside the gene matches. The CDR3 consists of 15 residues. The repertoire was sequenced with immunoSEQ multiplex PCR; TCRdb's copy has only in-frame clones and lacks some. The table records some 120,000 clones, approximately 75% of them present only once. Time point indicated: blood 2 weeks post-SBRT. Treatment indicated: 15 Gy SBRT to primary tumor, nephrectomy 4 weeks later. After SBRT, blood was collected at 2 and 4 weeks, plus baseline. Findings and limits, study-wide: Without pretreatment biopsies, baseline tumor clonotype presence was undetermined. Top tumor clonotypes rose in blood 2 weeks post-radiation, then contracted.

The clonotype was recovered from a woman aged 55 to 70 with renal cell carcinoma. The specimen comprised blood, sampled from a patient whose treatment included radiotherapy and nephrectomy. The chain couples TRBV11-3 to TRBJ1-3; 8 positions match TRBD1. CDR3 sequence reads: CASSPGQGAGNTIYF. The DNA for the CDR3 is TGTGCCAGCAGCCCCGGACAGGGAGCTGGAAACACCATATATTTT.